Listed below are T cell receptor beta chains from one sample, sequenced in a study of cytomegalovirus exposure and HLA in healthy donors. Here immunoSEQ multiplex PCR was the method, and the copy in TCRdb shows in-frame clones only, minus some. Counted here are some 69,000 clones, over 90% occurring once; the ten biggest clones make up 4.5%. The sequencing sample was made of PBMCs. These receptors all come from a woman between 18 and 29 years old in good health and CMV-seropositive. CDR3s include the opening cysteine and the closing phenylalanine or tryptophan. The order of the fields is clone size, D gene, V gene, J gene, CDR3 protein, CDR3 DNA. The D gene is left open where the match is weak. Clone size appears in some rows only: once, few, many, or a class for an expanded clone.

size: NA
D: NA
V: TRBV18
J: TRBJ2-7
CDR3: CASSRGQYYEQYF
DNA: TGTGCCAGCTCACGAGGACAGTACTACGAGCAGTACTTC

size: NA
D: NA
V: TRBV19
J: TRBJ2-3
CDR3: CASSIPTDTQYF
DNA: TGTGCCAGTAGTATCCCTACAGATACGCAGTATTTT

size: NA
D: TRBD1
V: TRBV7-2
J: TRBJ1-1
CDR3: CASSRGRGLSTEAFF
DNA: TGTGCCAGCAGTCGGGGCAGGGGGCTGAGCACTGAAGCTTTCTTT

size: NA
D: TRBD1
V: TRBV5-1
J: TRBJ1-1
CDR3: CASSSQGAANTEAFF
DNA: TGCGCCAGCAGCTCACAGGGGGCAGCCAACACTGAAGCTTTCTTT

size: NA
D: TRBD1
V: TRBV27
J: TRBJ1-1
CDR3: CASSHPGTGNTEAFF
DNA: TGTGCCAGCAGTCACCCCGGGACAGGGAACACTGAAGCTTTCTTT

size: NA
D: TRBD2
V: TRBV2
J: TRBJ2-1
CDR3: CASSEGGAGGPLNYNEQFF
DNA: TGTGCCAGCAGTGAAGGTGGCGCGGGAGGGCCTCTGAACTACAATGAGCAGTTCTTC

size: NA
D: NA
V: TRBV7-8
J: TRBJ1-1
CDR3: CASSLEGDTEAFF
DNA: TGTGCCAGCAGCTTGGAAGGGGACACTGAAGCTTTCTTT

size: NA
D: NA
V: TRBV30
J: TRBJ2-7
CDR3: CAWSVRGEQYF
DNA: TGTGCCTGGAGTGTACGGGGCGAGCAGTACTTC

size: NA
D: TRBD2
V: TRBV7-2
J: TRBJ2-1
CDR3: CASSRGPVAGENEQFF
DNA: TGTGCCAGCAGCCGCGGCCCCGTAGCGGGAGAAAATGAGCAGTTCTTC

size: NA
D: TRBD1
V: TRBV9
J: TRBJ2-2
CDR3: CASSVIDRVAGELFF
DNA: TGTGCCAGCAGCGTGATCGACAGGGTCGCCGGGGAGCTGTTTTTT

size: NA
D: TRBD2
V: TRBV9
J: TRBJ2-2
CDR3: CASSSLAGGPGGELFF
DNA: TGTGCCAGCAGCTCTTTAGCGGGAGGGCCTGGCGGGGAGCTGTTTTTT

size: NA
D: NA
V: TRBV11-1
J: TRBJ2-5
CDR3: CASSGGQETQYF
DNA: TGTGCCAGCAGCGGAGGACAAGAGACCCAGTACTTC

size: NA
D: TRBD2
V: TRBV27
J: TRBJ2-3
CDR3: CASSLGTLAGRPDTQYF
DNA: TGTGCCAGCAGTTTGGGGACACTAGCGGGAAGGCCAGATACGCAGTATTTT

size: NA
D: TRBD2
V: TRBV19
J: TRBJ2-1
CDR3: CASTVAGGPHEQFF
DNA: TGTGCCAGTACCGTAGCGGGAGGGCCCCATGAGCAGTTCTTC

size: once
D: TRBD1
V: TRBV27
J: TRBJ2-7
CDR3: CARTWTGSSHEQYF
DNA: TGTGCCAGAACCTGGACAGGGTCTTCCCACGAGCAGTACTTC

size: once
D: TRBD1
V: TRBV9
J: TRBJ1-4
CDR3: CASSAITGQKNEKLFF
DNA: TGTGCCAGCAGCGCCATTACGGGACAGAAGAATGAAAAACTGTTTTTT

size: NA
D: NA
V: TRBV6-6
J: TRBJ2-7
CDR3: CASTGIYEEQYF
DNA: TGTGCCAGCACAGGGATATACGAGGAGCAGTACTTC

size: NA
D: NA
V: TRBV28
J: TRBJ2-7
CDR3: CASSLWTNGELRTYEQYF
DNA: TGTGCCAGCAGTTTATGGACTAACGGAGAATTAAGGACCTACGAGCAGTACTTC